The present TCR beta chain was sequenced within a study of PD-L1 blockade in urothelial cancer. Findings of the study overall: Pretreatment clonality of the blood TCR repertoire below the median was predictive of superior survival.

The time point here: pretreatment peripheral blood. Only in-frame clones appear in the TCRdb table, and some are missing; sequencing was by immunoSEQ multiplex PCR. The table records 35,000 to 45,000 clones, roughly nine tenths of them present only once. On this clone: Its antigen is undetermined.

Per the germline V gene, CDR1 is MDHEN and CDR2 is SYDVKM. The CDR3 is made up of 18 amino acids. The J segment lost 6 bases and the V segment lost 4 bases, leaving 14 bases of the junction unmatched. The source was PBMCs, collected around atezolizumab (anti-PD-L1) treatment. The V and J genes are TRBV28 and TRBJ2-2; 10 bases fit TRBD2. The sequence was collected from a woman in her sixties or seventies with urothelial cancer. In DNA form, the CDR3 reads TGTGCCAGCAGTTCCCCTAGGTCCGCTAGCGGGAGCGCCGGGGAGCTGTTTTTT. Protein sequence: CASSSPRSASGSAGELFF.